Presented here are 12 T cell receptor beta chains from one specimen sequenced in a study of T cell repertoires in cytomegalovirus infection. TCRdb independently ran MiXCR on the reads; one entry per CDR3 protein. The table shows fewer than 550,000 distinct CDR3 sequences, with 16% occurring only once. Sequencing was carried out using CD8+ T cells from PBMCs. These receptors were taken from a human donor in good health (CMV status not recorded). Some clones in this sample may be carry-over from other donors' samples.

The sample holds many counts of this clonotype. V is TRBV7-9 and J is TRBJ2-3; D might be TRBD2 (6 bases). Germline V gives CDR1 SEHNR, CDR2 FQNEAQ (reference sequence). V was clipped by 4 bases and J by 4 bases, with 12 bases between them. The CDR3 is made up of 14 amino acids. The CDR3 DNA follows: TGTGCCAGCAGCTCCGGGACTCCTTCAGATACGCAGTATTTT. It specifies CASSSGTPSDTQYF.

A few counts support this clonotype. This rearrangement joins TRBV7-9 to TRBJ2-5; 7 bases match TRBD2. Germline V lookup: CDR1 SEHNR, CDR2 FQNEAQ (reference sequence). V gave up 5 bases and J gave up 3 bases; unmatched junction bases: 6. The CDR3 runs to 14 residues. The CDR3 loop is CASSPGGTKETQYF. CDR3 bases: TGTGCCAGCAGCCCCGGGGGGACCAAAGAGACCCAGTACTTC.

The table lists this clonotype with many counts. The V and J genes are TRBV7-9 and TRBJ2-5; no reliable D call. The germline CDR1 and CDR2 sequences are SEHNR and FQNEAQ (reference sequence). This CDR3 has 14 residues. V lost 4 bases, J lost 5 bases, and 14 bases lay in between. In DNA, the CDR3 is TGTGCCAGCAGCTCCGGAAAGGACCGTGAGACCCAGTACTTC. Encoded protein: CASSSGKDRETQYF.

This clonotype was counted ten times or more. This chain links TRBV7-9 with TRBJ1-1, with 7 bases that match TRBD1. The J segment lost 1 base and the V segment lost 5 bases, leaving 7 bases of the junction unmatched. CDR1 and CDR2 from the germline V gene are SEHNR and FQNEAQ (reference sequence). The CDR3 extends over 15 amino acids. For the CDR3, the DNA is TGTGCCAGCAGCCGCGAGGGACAGCCGAACACTGAAGCTTTCTTT. Translation: CASSREGQPNTEAFF.

This clonotype has just a few counts. The chain employs TRBV5-4 and TRBJ1-6; D is unresolved. V lost 4 bases and J 7 bases, leaving 15 bases between the germline ends. Germline CDR1 and CDR2: SGHNT and YYREEE (reference sequence). The CDR3 length is 15 residues. CDR3 DNA sequence: TGTGCCAGCAGCCACTGGACGGAATTGAATTCACCCCTCCACTTT. This translates into CASSHWTELNSPLHF.

This clonotype was counted ten times or more. This chain connects TRBV7-9 to TRBJ1-2; D is perhaps TRBD1 (5 bases). The V end lost 5 bases, the J end lost 3 bases, and 19 bases lay between the germline ends. Germline-derived CDR1 and CDR2 are SEHNR and FQNEAQ (reference sequence). The CDR3 totals 16 residues. CDR3 sequence: CASSPPDDRGHYGYTF. The DNA for the CDR3 is TGTGCCAGCAGCCCACCCGACGACCGGGGCCACTATGGCTACACCTTC.

This clonotype was seen a single time. An end of the junction differs from the germline gene, which may be a read error. V and J are TRBV7-8 and TRBJ1-4; D gene ambiguous. This CDR3 contains 14 residues. Germline CDR1 is SGHVS and CDR2 is FQNEAQ. The CDR3 DNA reads TGTGCAAGCAGCTCCGCGTTACATCGAGAAAAACTGTTTTTT. Protein sequence: CASSSALHREKLFF.

This clonotype has just a few counts. The rearrangement joins TRBV30 to TRBJ2-7; 8 bases agree with TRBD1. This CDR3 is 14 amino acids long. The trim removed 2 bases at V and 3 bases at J, leaving 6 bases unmatched. Germline-derived CDR1 and CDR2 are GTSNPN and SVGIG (reference sequence). CDR3: CAWSPGQGYYEQYF. CDR3 in DNA: TGTGCCTGGAGTCCAGGACAGGGATACTACGAGCAGTACTTC.

Comment on this clonotype: A much more abundant neighbour one base away suggests this may be a read error. J is TRBJ1-2 and V is TRBV4-1; D is ambiguous. With 4 bases removed from V and 4 bases from J, the gap between germline ends came to 19 bases. The germline V gene encodes CDR1 MGHRA and CDR2 YSYEKL. CDR3 length equals 16 residues. The CDR3 DNA sequence: TGCGCCAGCAGCCCCCGTCTCGGGCATGAGGTCTATGGCTACACCTTC. Translating it yields CASSPRLGHEVYGYTF.

For this clonotype: The junction and the germline gene differ at one end; a read error may be behind it. This chain connects TRBV6-1 to TRBJ2-4; tentatively, D is TRBD1 (7 bases). Germline V CDR1 and CDR2: MNHNS, SASEGT. The CDR3 length is 15 residues. The CDR3 here is CASSVDREAKSIQYF. The CDR3 DNA is TGTGCCAGCAGTGTCGACAGGGAGGCCAAAAGCATTCAGTACTTC.

The genes are TRBV2 and TRBJ2-7; the D gene is possibly TRBD2 (6 bases). Looked up from germline, CDR1 is SNHLY and CDR2 is FYNNEI. The CDR3 has 14 amino acids. Trimming shortened V by 7 bases and J by 0 bases, and 13 bases separated the two germline ends. DNA for the CDR3: TGTGCCAGCAAGGAGGGGCGTAGCTCCTACGAGCAGTACTTC. Its translation is CASKEGRSSYEQYF.

In its sample, this clonotype was seen many times. The chain carries TRBV11-2 and TRBJ1-2; 11 bases fit TRBD1. V was clipped by 4 bases and J by 8 bases; unmatched bases: 6. The CDR3 is 14 residues long. Germline V gene lookup returns CDR1 SGHAT and CDR2 FQNNGV. CDR3 region: CASSYGQGADGYTF. CDR3 bases: TGTGCCAGCAGCTACGGACAGGGGGCAGACGGCTACACCTTC.